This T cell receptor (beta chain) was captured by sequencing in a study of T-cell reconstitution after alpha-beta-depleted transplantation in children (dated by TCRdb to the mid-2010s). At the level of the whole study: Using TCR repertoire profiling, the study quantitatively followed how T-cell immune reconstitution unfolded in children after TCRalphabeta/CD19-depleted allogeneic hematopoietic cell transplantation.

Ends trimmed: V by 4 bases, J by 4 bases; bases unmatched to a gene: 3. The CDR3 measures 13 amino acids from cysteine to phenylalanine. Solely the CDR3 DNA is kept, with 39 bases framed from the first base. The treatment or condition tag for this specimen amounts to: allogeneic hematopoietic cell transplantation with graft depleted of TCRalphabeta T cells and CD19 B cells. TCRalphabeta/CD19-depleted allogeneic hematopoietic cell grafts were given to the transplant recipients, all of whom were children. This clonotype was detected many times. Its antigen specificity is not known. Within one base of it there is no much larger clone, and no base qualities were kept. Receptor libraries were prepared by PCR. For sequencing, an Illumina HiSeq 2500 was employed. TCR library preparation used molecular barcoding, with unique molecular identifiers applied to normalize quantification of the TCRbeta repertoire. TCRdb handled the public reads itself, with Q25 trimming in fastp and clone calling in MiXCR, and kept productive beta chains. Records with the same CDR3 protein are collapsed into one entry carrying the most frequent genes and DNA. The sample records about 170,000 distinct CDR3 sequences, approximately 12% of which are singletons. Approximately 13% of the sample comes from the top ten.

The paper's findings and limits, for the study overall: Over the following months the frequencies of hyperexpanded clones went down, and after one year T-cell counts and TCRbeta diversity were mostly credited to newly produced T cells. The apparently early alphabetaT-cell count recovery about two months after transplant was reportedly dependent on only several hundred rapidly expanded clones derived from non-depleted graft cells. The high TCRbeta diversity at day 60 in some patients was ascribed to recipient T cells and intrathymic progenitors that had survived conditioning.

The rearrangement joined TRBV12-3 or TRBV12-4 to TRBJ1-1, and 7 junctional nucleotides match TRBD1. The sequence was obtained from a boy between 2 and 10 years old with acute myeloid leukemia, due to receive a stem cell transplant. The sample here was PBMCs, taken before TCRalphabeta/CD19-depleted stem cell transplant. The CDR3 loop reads CASSYRGSTEAFF. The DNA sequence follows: TGTGCCAGCAGTTACAGGGGTAGCACTGAAGCTTTCTTT.